Below, one T cell receptor beta chain is given with its context. Its antigen is unknown. TCRdb redid the calling of the RT-PCR reads with MiXCR, one entry per CDR3 protein. Of under 20,000 distinct CDR3 sequences listed, approximately 70% are singletons. This entry is derived from a study of yellow fever vaccine responses in identical twins. Broader study findings: Twins reportedly had a vaccine T cell response that seemed partly convergent, partly personalized.

Specimen: T cells from blood (PBMCs), unsorted or a sorted subset (not recorded which), collected before or after yellow fever vaccination (not recorded which). The receptor comes from a young woman who received the yellow fever vaccine.

The CDR3 nucleotides are TGTGCCAGCAGCAATGGAAACACCATATATTTT. Translating gives CASSNGNTIYF. V is TRBV12-3 or TRBV12-4 and J is TRBJ1-3; D is unclear. With 6 bases removed from V and 3 bases from J, the gap between germline ends came to 3 bases. The CDR3 contains 11 residues.